This entry is about one T cell receptor (beta chain). Its antigen remains unidentified. Time point indicated: 2015-2016 season, pre-vaccination. The data belong to a study of follicular helper T cells after annual influenza vaccination. In the study overall: Sampling occurred days 0, 7 and 28 after each influenza vaccination. Across the 2013-2014, 2014-2015 and 2015-2016 vaccination seasons, some subjects were resampled. Points from the study as a whole: Day 7 ICOS+CD38+ clones were most often found later in ICOS-CD38- cTfh cells. Undersampling of larger non-cTfh compartments could not be excluded.

Assay: immunoSEQ multiplex PCR; the TCRdb copy retains only in-frame clones and omits some. The table lists approximately 14,000 clones, 75% to 80% of them singletons. This sample comprised CXCR5- memory CD4+ T cells sorted from blood, obtained on the day of influenza vaccination. The TCR sequence derives from an adult who received the influenza vaccine.

The CDR3 spells CASSSYRGDTQYF. CDR3 nucleotide sequence: TGTGCCAGCAGTTCCTACAGGGGGGATACGCAGTATTTT. The V call is TRBV6-6, the J call TRBJ2-3, with 8 bases fitting TRBD1. CDR1 is MNHNY and CDR2 is SVGAGI in the germline V gene (reference sequence). This CDR3 is built from 13 residues. J was trimmed by 6 bases and V by 4 bases; bases with no gene match: 3.